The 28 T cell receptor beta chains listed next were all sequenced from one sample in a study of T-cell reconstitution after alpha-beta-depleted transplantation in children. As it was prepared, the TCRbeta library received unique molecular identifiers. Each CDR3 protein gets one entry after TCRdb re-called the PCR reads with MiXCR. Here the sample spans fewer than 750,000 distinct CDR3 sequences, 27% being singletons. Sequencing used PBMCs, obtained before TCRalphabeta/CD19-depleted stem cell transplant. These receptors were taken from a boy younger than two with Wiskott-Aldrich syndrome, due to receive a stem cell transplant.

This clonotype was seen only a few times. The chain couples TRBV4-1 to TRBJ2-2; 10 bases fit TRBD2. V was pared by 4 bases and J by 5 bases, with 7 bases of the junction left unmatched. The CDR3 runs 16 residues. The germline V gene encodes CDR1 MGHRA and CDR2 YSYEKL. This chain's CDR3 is CASSLLAGAGTGELFF. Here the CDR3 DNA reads TGCGCCAGCAGCCTCCTAGCGGGAGCGGGAACCGGGGAGCTGTTTTTT.

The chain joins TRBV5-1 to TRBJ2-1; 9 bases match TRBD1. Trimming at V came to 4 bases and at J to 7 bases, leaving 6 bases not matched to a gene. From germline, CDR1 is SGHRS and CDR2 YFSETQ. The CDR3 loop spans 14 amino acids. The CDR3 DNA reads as TGCGCCAGCAGCGGCCGGGACAGGGCTAATGAGCAGTTCTTC. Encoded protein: CASSGRDRANEQFF. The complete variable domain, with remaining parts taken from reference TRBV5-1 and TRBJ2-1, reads KAGVTQTPRYLIKTRGQQVTLSCSPISGHRSVSWYQQTPGQGLQFLFEYFSETQRNKGNFPGRFSGRQFSNSRSEMNVSTLELGDSALYLCASSGRDRANEQFFGPGTRLTVL.

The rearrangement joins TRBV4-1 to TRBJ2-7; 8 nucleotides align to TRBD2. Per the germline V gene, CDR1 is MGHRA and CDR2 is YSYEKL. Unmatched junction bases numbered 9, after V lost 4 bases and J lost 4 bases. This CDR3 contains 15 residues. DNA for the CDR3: TGCGCCAGCAGCCCCCCGGCGGGGGGCAGTTACGAGCAGTACTTC. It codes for CASSPPAGGSYEQYF.

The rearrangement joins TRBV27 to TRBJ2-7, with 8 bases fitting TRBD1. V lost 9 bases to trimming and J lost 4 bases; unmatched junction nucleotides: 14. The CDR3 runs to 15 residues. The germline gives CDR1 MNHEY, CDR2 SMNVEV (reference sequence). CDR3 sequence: CASSVDRGAGYEQYF. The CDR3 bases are TGTGCCAGTTCCGTCGACAGGGGCGCAGGGTACGAGCAGTACTTC.

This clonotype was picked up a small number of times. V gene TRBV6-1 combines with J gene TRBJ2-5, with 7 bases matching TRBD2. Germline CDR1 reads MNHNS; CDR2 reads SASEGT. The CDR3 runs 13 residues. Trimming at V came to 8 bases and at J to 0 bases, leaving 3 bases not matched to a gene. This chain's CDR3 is CASASGYQETQYF. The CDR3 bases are TGTGCCAGCGCTAGCGGTTACCAAGAGACCCAGTACTTC.

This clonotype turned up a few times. CDR3 nucleotide sequence: TGTGCCTGGACCTGGTCCCTTAGCACAGATACGCAGTATTTT. It specifies CAWTWSLSTDTQYF. This chain joins TRBV30 and TRBJ2-3; no clear D. V gave up 4 bases and J gave up 0 bases, with 11 bases separating them. The germline gives CDR1 GTSNPN, CDR2 SVGIG (reference sequence). This CDR3 is 14 amino acids long.

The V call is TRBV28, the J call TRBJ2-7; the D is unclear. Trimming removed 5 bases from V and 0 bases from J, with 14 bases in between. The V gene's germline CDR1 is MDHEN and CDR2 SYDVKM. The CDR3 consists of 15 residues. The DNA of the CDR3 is TGTGCCAGCAGTCCCTCACACGTCGACTCCTACGAGCAGTACTTC. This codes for CASSPSHVDSYEQYF.

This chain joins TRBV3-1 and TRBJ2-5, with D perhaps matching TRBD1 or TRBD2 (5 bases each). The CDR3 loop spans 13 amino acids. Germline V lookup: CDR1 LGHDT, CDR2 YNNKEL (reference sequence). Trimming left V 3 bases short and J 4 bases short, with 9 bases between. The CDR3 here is CASSQRGRETQYF. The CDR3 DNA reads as TGTGCCAGCAGCCAGAGGGGACGAGAGACCCAGTACTTC.

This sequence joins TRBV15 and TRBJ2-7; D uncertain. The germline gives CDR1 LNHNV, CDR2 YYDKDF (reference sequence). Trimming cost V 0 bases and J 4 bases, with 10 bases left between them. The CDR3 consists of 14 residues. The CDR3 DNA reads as TGTGCCACCAGCAGAGATTCAGGTGGATACGAGCAGTACTTC. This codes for CATSRDSGGYEQYF.

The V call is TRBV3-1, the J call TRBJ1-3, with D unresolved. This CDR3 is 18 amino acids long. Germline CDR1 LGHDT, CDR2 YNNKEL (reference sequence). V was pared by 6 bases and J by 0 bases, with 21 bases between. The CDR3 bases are TGTGCCAGCAGTCTTGTTATCAGATCAGGCGGCTCTGGAAACACCATATATTTT. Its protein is CASSLVIRSGGSGNTIYF. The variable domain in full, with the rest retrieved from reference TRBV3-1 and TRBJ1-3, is DTAVSQTPKYLVTQMGNDKSIKCEQNLGHDTMYWYKQDSKKFLKIMFSYNNKELIINETVPNRFSPKSPDKAHLNLHINSLELGDSAVYFCASSLVIRSGGSGNTIYFGEGSWLTVV.

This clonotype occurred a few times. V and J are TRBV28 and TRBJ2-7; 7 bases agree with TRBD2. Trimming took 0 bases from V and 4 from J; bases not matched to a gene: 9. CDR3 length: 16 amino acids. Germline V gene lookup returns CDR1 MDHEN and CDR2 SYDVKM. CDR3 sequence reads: CASSLWSAGAGYEQYF. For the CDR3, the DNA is TGTGCCAGCAGTTTATGGTCTGCGGGAGCGGGGTACGAGCAGTACTTC.

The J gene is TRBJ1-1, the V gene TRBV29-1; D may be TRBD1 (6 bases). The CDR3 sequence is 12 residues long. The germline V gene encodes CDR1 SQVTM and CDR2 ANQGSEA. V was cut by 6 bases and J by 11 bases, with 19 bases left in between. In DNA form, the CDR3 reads TGCAGCGTGGTAGACAGGCAGGTTTCGGCTTTCTTT. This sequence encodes CSVVDRQVSAFF.

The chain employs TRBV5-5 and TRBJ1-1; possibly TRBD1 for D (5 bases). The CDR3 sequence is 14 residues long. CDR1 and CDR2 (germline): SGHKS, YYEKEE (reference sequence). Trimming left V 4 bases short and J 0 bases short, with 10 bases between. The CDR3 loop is CASSVDNMNTEAFF. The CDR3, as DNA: TGTGCCAGCAGCGTGGACAATATGAACACTGAAGCTTTCTTT.

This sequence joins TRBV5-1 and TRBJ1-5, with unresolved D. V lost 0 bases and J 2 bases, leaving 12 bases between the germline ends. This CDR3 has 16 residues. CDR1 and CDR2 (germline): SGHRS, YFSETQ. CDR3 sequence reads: CASSLGVGEGNQPQHF. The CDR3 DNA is TGCGCCAGCAGCTTGGGAGTCGGGGAAGGCAATCAGCCCCAGCATTTT.

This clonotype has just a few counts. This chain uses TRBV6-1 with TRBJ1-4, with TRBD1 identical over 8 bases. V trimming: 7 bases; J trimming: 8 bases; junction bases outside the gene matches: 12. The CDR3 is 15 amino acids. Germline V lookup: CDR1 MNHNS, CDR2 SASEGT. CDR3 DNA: TGTGCCAGCACCCCTGGGGGACAGGTGATCGAAAAACTGTTTTTT. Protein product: CASTPGGQVIEKLFF.

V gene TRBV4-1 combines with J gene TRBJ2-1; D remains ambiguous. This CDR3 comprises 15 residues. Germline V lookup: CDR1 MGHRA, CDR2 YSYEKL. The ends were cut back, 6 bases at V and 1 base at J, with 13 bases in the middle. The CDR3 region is CASRIQPLSYNEQFF. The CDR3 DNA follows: TGCGCCAGCAGAATCCAGCCTCTTTCCTACAATGAGCAGTTCTTC.

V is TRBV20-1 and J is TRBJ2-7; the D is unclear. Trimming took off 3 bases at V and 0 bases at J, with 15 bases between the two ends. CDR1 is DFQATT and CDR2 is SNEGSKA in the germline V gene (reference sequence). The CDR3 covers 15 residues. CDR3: CSASKYSRSSYEQYF. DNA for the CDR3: TGCAGTGCTAGTAAATACTCCAGGAGCTCCTACGAGCAGTACTTC.

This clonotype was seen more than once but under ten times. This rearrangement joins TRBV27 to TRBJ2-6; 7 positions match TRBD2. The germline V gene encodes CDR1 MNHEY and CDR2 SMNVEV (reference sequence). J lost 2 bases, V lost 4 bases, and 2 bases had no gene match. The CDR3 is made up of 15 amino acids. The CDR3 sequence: CASSSRGAGANVLTF. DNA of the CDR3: TGTGCCAGCAGTTCCCGGGGGGCTGGGGCCAACGTCCTGACTTTC.

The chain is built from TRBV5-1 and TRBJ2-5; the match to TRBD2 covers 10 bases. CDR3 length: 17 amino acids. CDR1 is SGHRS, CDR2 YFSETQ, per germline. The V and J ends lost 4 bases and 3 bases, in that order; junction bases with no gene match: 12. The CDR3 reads CASSPALAGEWEETQYF. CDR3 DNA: TGCGCCAGCAGCCCTGCGCTAGCGGGAGAATGGGAAGAGACCCAGTACTTC.

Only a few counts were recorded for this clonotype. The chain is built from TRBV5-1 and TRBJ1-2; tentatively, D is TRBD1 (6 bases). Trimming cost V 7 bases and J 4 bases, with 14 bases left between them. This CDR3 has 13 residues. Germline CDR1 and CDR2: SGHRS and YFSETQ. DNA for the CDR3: TGCGCCAGCGATTCGGGGGGCGGCTATGGCTACACCTTC. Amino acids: CASDSGGGYGYTF.

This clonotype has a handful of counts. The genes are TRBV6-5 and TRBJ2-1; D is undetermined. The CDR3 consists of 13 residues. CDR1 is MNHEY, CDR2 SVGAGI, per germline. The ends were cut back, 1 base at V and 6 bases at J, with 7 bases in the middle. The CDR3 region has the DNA TGTGCCAGCAGTTACTTTAGCTCCAATGAGCAGTTCTTC. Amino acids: CASSYFSSNEQFF.

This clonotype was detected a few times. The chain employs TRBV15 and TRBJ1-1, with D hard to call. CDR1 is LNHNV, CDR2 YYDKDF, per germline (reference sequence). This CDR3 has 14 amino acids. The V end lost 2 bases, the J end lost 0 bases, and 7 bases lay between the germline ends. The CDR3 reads CATSRQLLNTEAFF. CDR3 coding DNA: TGTGCCACCAGCAGACAGCTTCTGAACACTGAAGCTTTCTTT.

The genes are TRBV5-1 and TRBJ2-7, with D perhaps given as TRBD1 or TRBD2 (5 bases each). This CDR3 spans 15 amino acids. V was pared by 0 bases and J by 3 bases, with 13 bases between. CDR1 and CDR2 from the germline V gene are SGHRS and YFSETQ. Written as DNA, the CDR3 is TGCGCCAGCAGCTTGGTACCAGGGACCGACTACGAGCAGTACTTC. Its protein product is CASSLVPGTDYEQYF.

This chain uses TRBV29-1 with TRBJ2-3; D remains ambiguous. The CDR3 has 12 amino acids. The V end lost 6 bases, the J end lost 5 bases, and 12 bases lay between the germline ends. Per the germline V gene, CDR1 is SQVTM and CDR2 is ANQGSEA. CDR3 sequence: CSVAKALDTQYF. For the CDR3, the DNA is TGCAGCGTCGCTAAAGCCTTAGATACGCAGTATTTT.

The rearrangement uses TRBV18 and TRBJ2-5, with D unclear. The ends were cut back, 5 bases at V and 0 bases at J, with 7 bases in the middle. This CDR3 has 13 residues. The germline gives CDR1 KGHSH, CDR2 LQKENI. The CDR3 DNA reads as TGTGCCAGCTCAGAGCAGAACCAAGAGACCCAGTACTTC. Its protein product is CASSEQNQETQYF.

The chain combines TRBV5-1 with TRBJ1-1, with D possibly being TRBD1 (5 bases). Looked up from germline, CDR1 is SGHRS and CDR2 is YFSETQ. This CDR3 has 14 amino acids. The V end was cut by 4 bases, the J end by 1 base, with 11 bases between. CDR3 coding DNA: TGCGCCAGCAGCCGCCTCACAGGGAACACTGAAGCTTTCTTT. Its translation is CASSRLTGNTEAFF.

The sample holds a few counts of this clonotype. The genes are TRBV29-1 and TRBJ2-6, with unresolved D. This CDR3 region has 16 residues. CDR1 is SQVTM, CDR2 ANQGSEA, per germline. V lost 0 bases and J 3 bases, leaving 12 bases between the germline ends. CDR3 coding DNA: TGCAGCGTTGAAGATCCTACACGGTTTGGGGCCAACGTCCTGACTTTC. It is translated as CSVEDPTRFGANVLTF.

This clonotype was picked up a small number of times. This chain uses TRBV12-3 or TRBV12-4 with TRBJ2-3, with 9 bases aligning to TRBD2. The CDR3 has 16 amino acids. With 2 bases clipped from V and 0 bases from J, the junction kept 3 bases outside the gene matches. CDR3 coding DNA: TGTGCCAGCAGTTTACTAGCGGGAAAGAGCACAGATACGCAGTATTTT. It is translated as CASSLLAGKSTDTQYF.